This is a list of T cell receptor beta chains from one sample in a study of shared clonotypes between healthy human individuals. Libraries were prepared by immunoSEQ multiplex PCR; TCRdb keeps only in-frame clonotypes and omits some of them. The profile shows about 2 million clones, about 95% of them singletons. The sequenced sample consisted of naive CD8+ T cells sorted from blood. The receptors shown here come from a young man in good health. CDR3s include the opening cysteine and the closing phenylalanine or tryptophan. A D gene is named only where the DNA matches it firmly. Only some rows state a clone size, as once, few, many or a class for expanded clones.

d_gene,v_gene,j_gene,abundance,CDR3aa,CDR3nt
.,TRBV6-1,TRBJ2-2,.,CASSERGTVTGELFF,TGTGCCAGCAGTGAAAGGGGGACGGTCACCGGGGAGCTGTTTTTT
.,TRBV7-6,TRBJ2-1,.,CASSQWVNEQFF,TGTGCCAGCAGCCAGTGGGTCAATGAGCAGTTCTTC
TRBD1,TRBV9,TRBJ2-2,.,CASSVVGQGAGPGELFF,TGTGCCAGCAGCGTAGTCGGACAGGGGGCGGGCCCCGGGGAGCTGTTTTTT
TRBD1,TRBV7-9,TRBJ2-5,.,CASSLTGGKETQYF,TGTGCCAGCAGCTTGACAGGGGGCAAAGAGACCCAGTACTTC
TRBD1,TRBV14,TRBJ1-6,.,CASSQDLEGAMGRGNSPLHF,TGTGCCAGCAGCCAAGATCTCGAGGGGGCGATGGGTCGGGGTAATTCACCCCTCCACTTT
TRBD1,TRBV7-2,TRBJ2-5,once,CASSVMAGGLETQYF,TGTGCCAGCAGCGTGATGGCAGGGGGCTTAGAGACCCAGTACTTC
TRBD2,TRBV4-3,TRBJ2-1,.,CASSQDRGSSYNEQFF,TGCGCCAGCAGCCAAGATCGCGGGAGCTCCTACAATGAGCAGTTCTTC
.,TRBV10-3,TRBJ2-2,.,CAISEGAATGELFF,TGTGCCATCAGTGAGGGGGCGGCCACCGGGGAGCTGTTTTTT
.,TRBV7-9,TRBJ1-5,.,CASSSLTGYNQPQHF,TGTGCCAGCAGCTCGCTCACAGGGTACAATCAGCCCCAGCATTTT
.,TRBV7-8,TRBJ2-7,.,CASTGSYEQYF,TGTGCCAGCACAGGCTCCTACGAGCAGTACTTC
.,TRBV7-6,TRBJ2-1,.,CASSPGADSSYNEQFF,TGTGCCAGCAGCCCCGGGGCGGATAGCTCCTACAATGAGCAGTTCTTC
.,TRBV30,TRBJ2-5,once,CAWSLGVETQYF,TGTGCCTGGAGTTTGGGGGTGGAGACCCAGTACTTC
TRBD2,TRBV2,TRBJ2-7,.,CASSAGGGTTYEQYF,TGTGCCAGCAGTGCGGGAGGGGGGACTACCTACGAGCAGTACTTC
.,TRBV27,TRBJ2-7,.,CASSLSKGHEQYF,TGTGCCAGCAGTTTATCGAAGGGGCACGAGCAGTACTTC